This T cell receptor (beta chain) was recorded in a study of healthy donors' naive CD4 and CD8 T cells. Study at large: Donors spanned ages 20-25, 40-50 and 60-70 years, half female.

Each TCR library used approximately 500 ng of total RNA and a linear amplification protocol. TCRdb re-analysed the reads in MiXCR, keeping a single row per CDR3 protein. The sample consists of around 200,000 distinct CDR3 sequences, around 74% of them appearing once. As for this clonotype: The antigen is undetermined.

V lost 4 bases and J lost 4; bases outside the gene matches: 11. Per germline, CDR1 SGHDT and CDR2 YYEEEE. The CDR3 covers 16 residues. Study-wide points: Bulk sequencing left alpha and beta chains unpaired. Positive CDR3 charge linked to CD4+ cells, negative to CD8+ cells. CDR3 charge plus V and J genes appeared to account for roughly 12% of CD4/CD8 variance.

Material: naive CD4+ and CD8+ T cells sorted from blood, pooled from several donors. V and J are TRBV5-6 and TRBJ2-1; 7 nucleotides agree with TRBD2. This TCR was sampled from a pool of human donors in good health; the sample pools cells from several healthy donors. Here the CDR3 reads CASSRRLARAYNEQFF. CDR3 sequence (DNA): TGTGCCAGCAGCCGCCGACTAGCTCGGGCATACAATGAGCAGTTCTTC.